This entry describes one T cell receptor beta chain. No antigen is known for it. This sample was included in a study of T cell responses to AZD1222 COVID-19 vaccine. Overall study findings and caveats: Baseline seropositivity occurred in only six AZD1222 recipients. Along spike, vaccine-associated CD4 TCRs were found throughout, with dominance at 160-218 and 743-854. Compared with day 0, the breadth and depth of the Spike-specific TCR repertoire rose significantly after two doses of AZD1222.

Here immunoSEQ multiplex PCR was the method, and the copy in TCRdb shows in-frame clones only, minus some. The sample shows under 120,000 clones, more than 90% of them seen only once. The sample here was peripheral blood, taken on day 0 of AZD1222 vaccination. The TCR comes from an adult in good health.

The CDR3 DNA is TGTGCCAGCAGCTTTGCCCCCCAAAACACTGAAGCTTTCTTT. Its protein is CASSFAPQNTEAFF. The V and J genes are TRBV14 and TRBJ1-1; no clear D. Deletions cut 5 bases from V and 2 bases from J, with 12 bases between. Germline CDR1 reads SGHDN; CDR2 reads FVKESK. The CDR3 runs to 14 residues.